A selection of T cell receptor beta chains follows, all from one sample in a study of patients and donors after allogeneic stem cell transplantation. MiXCR was run by TCRdb on the RT-PCR reads, yielding one entry per CDR3 protein. Of 20,000 to 25,000 distinct CDR3 sequences in the sample, 29% were seen once. Sequencing was done on a sample of blood, either unsorted or a sorted T cell fraction (not recorded which). The receptors derive from a human donor who was either an allogeneic HSCT recipient or a stem cell or donor lymphocyte infusion donor (not recorded which). It is not recorded whose cells these are; they may come from a transplant donor. Both conserved end residues are part of each CDR3. The order of the fields is J gene, clone size, D gene, V gene, CDR3 DNA, CDR3 protein. The D gene is left open where the match is weak. Size is omitted from some rows. Given values are once, few, many or a class for expanded clones.

TRBJ1-1 . . TRBV27 TGTGCCAGCAGTTTAGGGCAGCGGAACACTGAAGCTTTCTTT CASSLGQRNTEAFF
TRBJ2-1 . . TRBV20-1 TGCAGTCCCAGTTGGACAGTGAGTGAGCAGTTCTTC CSPSWTVSEQFF
TRBJ1-3 few TRBD1 TRBV20-1 TGCAGTGCTAGAGCGACAGGGAAAGACACCATATATTTT CSARATGKDTIYF
TRBJ1-2 . TRBD1 TRBV3-1 TGTGCCAGCGGCCGGACAGGAAGGACGGACTACACCTTC CASGRTGRTDYTF
TRBJ1-3 few . TRBV9 TGTGCCAGCAGCGTAAGGGGCCTGGCTGGAAACACCATATATTTT CASSVRGLAGNTIYF
TRBJ2-3 . . TRBV12-3/TRBV12-4 TGTGCCAGCAGTCGGCAGGGGTACAGCACAGATACGCAGTATTTT CASSRQGYSTDTQYF
TRBJ1-6 . . TRBV28 TGTGCCAGCAGTGTCGTAGAAGGGTTAGGCTCACCCCTCCACTTT CASSVVEGLGSPLHF
TRBJ1-1 once . TRBV11-2 TGTGCCAGCAGCTTTGGAGGGGAAAGGGCTGCTTTCTTT CASSFGGERAAFF
TRBJ1-1 few TRBD1 TRBV12-3/TRBV12-4 TGTGCCAGCAGTTCATCTCCCGGGACAGGGAGGGGCGACACTGAAGCTTTCTTT CASSSSPGTGRGDTEAFF
TRBJ2-2 many TRBD1 TRBV18 TGTGCCAGCTCATCCTGGACAGGGAACGGGGAGCTGTTTTTT CASSSWTGNGELFF
TRBJ1-1 few . TRBV4-3 TGCGCCAGCAGCCAGGGGCTGGGCACTGAAGCTTTCTTT CASSQGLGTEAFF
TRBJ2-1 . TRBD2 TRBV28 TGTGCCAGCAGCAGCGGGGCACTTTACAATGAGCAGTTCTTC CASSSGALYNEQFF
TRBJ1-4 . . TRBV6-5 TGTGCCAGCAGACCAGGACCTACTAGGGAAAAACTGTTTTTT CASRPGPTREKLFF
TRBJ1-6 few . TRBV20-1 TGCAGTGCTCCCGGACGGGCAGGGAGCTCCTATAATTCACCCCTCCACTTT CSAPGRAGSSYNSPLHF
TRBJ1-2 . TRBD1 TRBV12-3/TRBV12-4 TGTGCCAGCACCCGGACAGGGAATGGCTACACCTTC CASTRTGNGYTF
TRBJ1-5 many . TRBV27 TGTGCCAGCAGTCCGGGCAGCAATCAGCCCCAGCATTTT CASSPGSNQPQHF
TRBJ2-1 many TRBD1 TRBV2 TGTGCCAGCAGACCCCCCCTAGGGGGCGATGAGCAGTTCTTC CASRPPLGGDEQFF
TRBJ1-6 . TRBD1 TRBV5-1 TGCGCCAGCAGCTTGGTACAGGGGGCTACCTATAATTCACCCCTCCACTTT CASSLVQGATYNSPLHF
TRBJ1-3 . . TRBV11-1 TGTGCCAGCAGCTCTTTTCAACTCTCTGGAAACACCATATATTTT CASSSFQLSGNTIYF
TRBJ2-5 . . TRBV3-1 TGTGCCAGCAGCCAAGAGGCACTAGAAGAGACCCAGTACTTC CASSQEALEETQYF
TRBJ1-2 . . TRBV7-2 TGTGCCAGCAGCCTCAACGTCGGGGCGGACTATGGCTACACCTTC CASSLNVGADYGYTF
TRBJ1-1 . . TRBV20-1 TGCAGTGCTCGAAGAAGGAACACTGAAGCTTTCTTT CSARRRNTEAFF
TRBJ2-1 . . TRBV20-1 TGCAGTGCTAGCTTCCCCTACAATGAGCAGTTCTTC CSASFPYNEQFF
TRBJ1-6 . . TRBV14 TGTGCCAGCAGCCAAGGACGCGGATCACCCCTCCACTTT CASSQGRGSPLHF
TRBJ2-4 . . TRBV19 TGTGCCAGTAGTATAAGTACGGAGACCATTCAGTACTTC CASSISTETIQYF
TRBJ2-1 . TRBD1 TRBV27 TGTGCCAGCAGTTTCGCTCCGGGACAGGGAGGCTACAATGAGCAGTTCTTC CASSFAPGQGGYNEQFF
TRBJ1-2 . . TRBV7-9 TGTGCCAGCAGCTTATTAACAGCTAATGGCTACACCTTC CASSLLTANGYTF
TRBJ1-3 many . TRBV5-1 TGCGCCAGCAGCTTGGGTGGAAACACCATATATTTT CASSLGGNTIYF
TRBJ1-2 . . TRBV11-2 TGTGCCAGCAGCTTAGCGGAAGTTGGTGGCTACACCTTC CASSLAEVGGYTF
TRBJ2-5 once TRBD1 TRBV5-1 TGCGCCAGCAGCCCAGACAGGGGGCAGGGAGAGACCCAGTACTTC CASSPDRGQGETQYF
TRBJ1-2 many . TRBV28 TGTGCCAGCAGTTTCCCGCCAGAGTCCTATGGCTACACCTTC CASSFPPESYGYTF
TRBJ2-3 . . TRBV6-6 TGTGCCAGCAGGCTGCTCTCCCGAGATACGCAGTATTTT CASRLLSRDTQYF
TRBJ1-2 many TRBD1 TRBV24-1 TGTGCCACCAGTGATCAGCGACAGGGGAGAGGAGCGGGCTACACCTTC CATSDQRQGRGAGYTF
TRBJ1-4 . . TRBV28 TGTGCCAGCAGTTTAAACCCCCCAGGGATTTCAACTAATGAAAAACTGTTTTTT CASSLNPPGISTNEKLFF
TRBJ1-5 many . TRBV25-1 TGTGCCAGCAGTGAATACGCAGGGGCAGGGCAGCCCCAGCATTTT CASSEYAGAGQPQHF
TRBJ1-2 few TRBD1 TRBV12-3/TRBV12-4 TGTGCCAGCACTCCGGGACAGAGTATTTATGGCTACACCTTC CASTPGQSIYGYTF